This T cell receptor beta chain was sequenced in a study of identical twins. Findings and limits, study-wide: Reduced insertions were recorded for abundant cord blood beta clonotypes, with no such pattern in memory repertoires. Surplus twin overlap in beta out-of-frame sequences was less pronounced.

In this sample, this clonotype turned up many times. As yet, its antigen is unknown. One base away lies a much larger clone, so this may be a sequencing read error. The CDR3 runs to 11 residues. Looked up from germline, CDR1 is MNHEY and CDR2 is SVGEGT. The V and J ends lost 1 base and 5 bases respectively, with 2 bases between them. From the 5' RACE reads, TCRdb called clonotypes with MiXCR, one entry per CDR3 protein. The sample includes 1,800,000 or so distinct CDR3 sequences, less than 40% of them seen just once. The specimen was cord blood. V is TRBV6-2 or TRBV6-3 and J is TRBJ2-5; D call uncertain. The sequence came from a newborn girl in good health. The CDR3, as DNA: TGTGCCAGCAGTTACTGGGAGACCCAGTACTTC. Protein product: CASSYWETQYF.